The table lists the clone carrying this TCR beta chain with a count of one. This record comes from a study of blood T cell repertoires in COVID-19. Across the study: Acute and convalescent COVID-19 samples came from the United States, Italy and Spain.

Patients of the Seattle cohort, enrolled during active infection, were followed longitudinally. Original processing notes: The authors estimated nucleated cell counts from reference gene primer amplification. TCRdb's table, derived via immunoSEQ multiplex PCR, lists solely in-frame clones and lacks some. V and J calls and clone size are those listed in that table; D and trimming were worked out from the DNA. The table has roughly 340,000 clones, about 90% seen once. The TCR was taken from a young woman with COVID-19, enrolled during active disease. The specimen sequenced was peripheral blood.

The CDR3 region is CASSQDVQGANNYGYTF. CDR3 coding DNA: TGCGCCAGCAGCCAAGACGTACAGGGGGCGAATAACTATGGCTACACCTTC. The rearrangement joins TRBV4-3 to TRBJ1-2; 9 nucleotides match TRBD1. Trimming at V came to 0 bases and at J to 1 base, leaving 6 bases not matched to a gene. Germline values: CDR1 LGHNA, CDR2 YSLEER. The CDR3 has 17 residues.